The clone carrying this T cell receptor (beta chain) has more than one count but fewer than ten. What it binds is not known. From 5'RACE with constant-segment primers came TCR alpha and TCR beta cDNA libraries that carried sample barcodes and UMIs. TCRdb reanalysed the 5' RACE reads using MiXCR and keeps one entry per CDR3 protein. Of around 180,000 distinct CDR3 sequences listed, under 20% were seen once; the top ten hold 3.5% to 5%. Per germline, CDR1 MNHEY and CDR2 SVGEGT. The V gene lost 6 bases and the J gene lost 9 bases, with 24 bases spanning the gap. This CDR3 has 16 amino acids. This record belongs to a study of T-cell memory formation after mild COVID-19. Study conclusions and caveats: Cross-reactive memory seemingly joined, as some responding clones were found in pre-infection memory. Contracting CD4+ clones sat mainly in CM and EM; CD8+ in EMRA.

The TCR originated in a man between 18 and 35 years old who had mild COVID-19 (a few samples of this study predate the infection). Cell type and time point are not known. The specimen sequenced was PBMCs or a T cell subset sorted from them (not recorded which). The rearrangement uses TRBV6-2 or TRBV6-3 and TRBJ1-5; D is perhaps TRBD1 (6 bases). CDR3 nucleotide sequence: TGTGCCAGCAGCGCCATACAGGGTCGGGTTCGGTGGCCCCAGCATTTT. Its protein is CASSAIQGRVRWPQHF.